This T cell receptor (beta chain) was identified in a study of CD8 T cells in Susac syndrome (dated by TCRdb to the late 2010s). Study-level background: Among the sequenced Susac syndrome patients, more than 5 had clinically active disease and about eight were in clinical remission. Susac syndrome patients were therapy-naive, on corticosteroids (some also receiving IVIg), or on IVIg alone at blood withdrawal. Repertoire sequencing was used to test whether CD8+ T cell activation and differentiation in Susac syndrome was antigen driven. Paper-wide results and their limitations: In the CD4+ T cell repertoire of Susac syndrome patients, clonal expansion was not detected. The number of individuals in the TCR sequencing and HLA analysis was acknowledged as relatively small.

RNA was extracted using the RNeasy kit, and roughly 0.5 to 1 ug of the RNA was reverse transcribed with random hexamers. TCR beta CDR3 regions were amplified with the immunoSEQ multiplex PCR assay covering 54 Vbeta and 13 Jbeta segments. PCR amplification bias was corrected by using a synthetic template baseline for primer optimization and computational correction. The paper's data handling went like this. Reads were annotated to V, D and J genes according to IMGT and were analyzed with immunoSEQ Analyzer, with only productive sequences retained. Clonality was calculated as one minus the Shannon entropy normalized by log2 of the number of productive unique sequences. For each patient and control, public and private clones were evaluated within the 100 most prevalent clones. Clones were defined as Susac-specific when absent from the healthy and MS cohorts, from over a thousand published viral clones and from other ImmuneACCESS disease sequences. In-frame beta chains were kept once TCRdb had trimmed the public reads at Q25 with fastp and called clones with MiXCR. Rows are combined by CDR3 protein, so each entry shows the most common genes and DNA. The V and J calls shown here were made by TCRdb, not taken from the authors' results. Here the sample has 130,000 to 150,000 distinct CDR3 sequences; more than 90% occur a single time. The ten largest clones take up roughly 0.084% of the sample.

Worth noting for this clonotype: The clone's antigen remains unknown. The sample holds no much larger clone one base away, and base qualities are not on file.

Peripheral blood CD8+ and CD4+ T cells from healthy donors, Susac syndrome patients and multiple sclerosis patients were profiled using high-throughput TCR beta sequencing. The Susac syndrome patients fulfilled recently defined diagnostic criteria for definite or probable disease. Bulk CD8+ and CD4+ T cells were purified magnetically by negative isolation, whereas CD8+ TEMRA cells were enriched by FACS. Blood was drawn into EDTA tubes, processed within 24 hours, and PBMCs were isolated by density gradient centrifugation. PBMCs intended for TCR sequencing were cryopreserved in liquid nitrogen and were subsequently thawed in a 37 degrees C water bath. A purity of at least 90% was achieved for sorted or isolated CD4+, CD8+ and CD8+ TEMRA cells. The sequenced sample was CD4+ T cells from PBMCs. The sequence was collected from a human donor with Susac syndrome.

The DNA sequence is TGTGCCAGCACCGACTTTTCCAGGGACAATGAGCAGTTCTTC. It translates as CASTDFSRDNEQFF. The rearranged chain carries TRBV28 and TRBJ2-1, with a weak D call of TRBD1 (5 bases match). From the cysteine through the phenylalanine, the CDR3 covers 14 amino acids. Here the CDR3 DNA is all that survives: 42 bases in frame from base 1. At the junction V is shortened by 7 bases and J by 5 bases, with 15 bases in between. Sequences MDHEN (CDR1) and SYDVKM (CDR2) are obtained from the germline V gene.